This T cell receptor (beta chain) is from a study of early T cells in non-severe SARS-CoV-2 infection. Study information: The authors sequenced bulk RNA from unsorted whole blood, leaving chains unpaired.

Individual cDNA molecules carried attached unique molecular identifiers. Each CDR3 protein gets one entry after TCRdb re-called the 5' RACE reads with MiXCR. This sample yields roughly 70,000 distinct CDR3 sequences, of which over 10% are seen a single time; about 7.7% belongs to the top ten. CDR1 is LGHNA, CDR2 YNFKEQ, per germline. The ends were cut back, 0 bases at V and 3 bases at J, with 7 bases in the middle. The CDR3 spans 14 residues. The sequence derives from an adult who was a healthcare worker with PCR-confirmed SARS-CoV-2 infection or an uninfected control (not recorded which). This chain uses TRBV4-2 with TRBJ2-3; no clear D gene. Sequencing was carried out using whole blood. The CDR3 here is CASSQDLLTDTQYF. The CDR3 nucleotides read TGTGCCAGCAGCCAAGATTTGTTGACAGATACGCAGTATTTT.